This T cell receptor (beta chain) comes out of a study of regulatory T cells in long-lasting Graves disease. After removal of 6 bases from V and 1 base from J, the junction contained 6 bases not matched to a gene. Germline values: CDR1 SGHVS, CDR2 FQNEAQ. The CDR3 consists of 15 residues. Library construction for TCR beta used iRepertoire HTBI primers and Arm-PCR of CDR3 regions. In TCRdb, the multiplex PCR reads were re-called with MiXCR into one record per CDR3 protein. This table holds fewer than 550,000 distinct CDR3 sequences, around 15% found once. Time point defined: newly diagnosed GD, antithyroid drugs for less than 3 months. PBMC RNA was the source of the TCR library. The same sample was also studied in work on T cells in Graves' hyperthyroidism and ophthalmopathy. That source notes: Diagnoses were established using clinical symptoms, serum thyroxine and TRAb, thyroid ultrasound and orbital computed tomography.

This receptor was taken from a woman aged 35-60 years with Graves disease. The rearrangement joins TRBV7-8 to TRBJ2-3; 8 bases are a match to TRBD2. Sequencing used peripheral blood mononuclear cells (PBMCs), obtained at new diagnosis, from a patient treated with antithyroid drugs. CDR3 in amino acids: CASRIRGGGTDTQYF. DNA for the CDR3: TGTGCCAGCAGGATTCGGGGGGGAGGCACAGATACGCAGTATTTT.